This T cell receptor (beta chain) was retrieved from a study of patients and donors after allogeneic stem cell transplantation. MiXCR, applied by TCRdb to the RT-PCR reads, yields one record per CDR3 protein. The data contain around 240,000 distinct CDR3 sequences, roughly 14% of them singletons. V lost 8 bases and J 6 bases, leaving 16 bases between the germline ends. This CDR3 comprises 14 residues. The rearrangement links TRBV12-3 or TRBV12-4 to TRBJ2-2; tentative D call: TRBD2 (6 bases). Sequenced sample: blood, either unsorted or a sorted T cell fraction (not recorded which). This clonotype was obtained from a human donor who was either an allogeneic HSCT recipient or a stem cell or donor lymphocyte infusion donor (not recorded which). It is not recorded whose cells these are; they may come from a transplant donor. The CDR3 region is CASRGSNPPGELFF. CDR3 nucleotides: TGTGCCAGCCGGGGGAGTAATCCCCCCGGGGAGCTGTTTTTT.